The 18 T cell receptor beta chains given below trace back to one sample, sequenced in a study of metastatic and nonmetastatic thyroid tumors. TCRdb re-called clones from the PCR reads using MiXCR. The table records 55,000 to 75,000 clones, roughly 18% of them present only once. Treatment of any kind had been given to no patient before thyroid surgery. The sequenced material came from blood. These receptors all come from a female donor with papillary thyroid cancer or a benign thyroid nodule (not recorded which). Some clones in this sample may be carry-over from other donors' samples.

This clone was found many times. The rearrangement uses TRBV19 and TRBJ1-1; no clear D gene. V was clipped by 1 base and J by 7 bases, with 7 bases between them. The length of the CDR3 is 12 residues. Germline assignment: CDR1 LNHDA and CDR2 SQIVND (reference sequence). The CDR3 protein is CASSIAGFEAFF. The DNA of the CDR3 is TGTGCCAGTAGTATAGCGGGATTTGAAGCTTTCTTT.

This clone was counted ten times or more. Other DNA sequences in the same sample also yield this CDR3. The chain is built from TRBV7-9 and TRBJ1-1; unclear D gene. CDR3 length: 13 amino acids. Germline V gene sequence: CDR1 SEHNR, CDR2 FQNEAQ (reference sequence). V lost 5 bases and J lost 4, with 11 bases in between. The CDR3 DNA reads TGTGCCAGCAGCCTTAGTTTTTCCACTGAAGCTTTCTTT. Translated: CASSLSFSTEAFF. The entire variable domain, with the rest obtained from reference TRBV7-9 and TRBJ1-1, is as follows: DTGVSQNPRHKITKRGQNVTFRCDPISEHNRLYWYRQTLGQGPEFLTYFQNEAQLEKSRLLSDRFSAERPKGSFSTLEIQRTEQGDSAMYLCASSLSFSTEAFFGQGTRLTVV.

This chain connects TRBV20-1 to TRBJ2-1; TRBD2 matches at 9 bases. CDR3 size: 15 residues. V shed 0 bases, J shed 4 bases, and the junction held 4 bases outside the gene matches. Germline CDR1 reads DFQATT; CDR2 reads SNEGSKA (reference sequence). CDR3 region: CSARDRLAVYNEQFF. The DNA for the CDR3 is TGCAGTGCTAGAGATCGACTAGCGGTTTACAATGAGCAGTTCTTC.

This chain joins TRBV2 and TRBJ1-1; possible D gene TRBD1, 6 bases. There are 12 residues in the CDR3. Germline assignment: CDR1 SNHLY and CDR2 FYNNEI. Trimming stripped 6 bases from V and 1 base from J, with 6 bases between. CDR3 coding DNA: TGTGCCAGCAGGGGACAGAACACTGAAGCTTTCTTT. Translation gives CASRGQNTEAFF.

This clone appeared many times. The chain employs TRBV4-1 and TRBJ2-7, with D possibly being TRBD2 (6 bases). The CDR3 length is 14 residues. Germline V gene data show CDR1 as MGHRA and CDR2 as YSYEKL. V was pared by 4 bases and J by 2 bases, with 12 bases between. The CDR3: CASSRYTSPYEQYF. CDR3 nucleotide sequence: TGCGCCAGCAGCCGATACACTAGCCCCTACGAGCAGTACTTC.

The CDR3 loop is CASSLEPPTGLETQYF. The CDR3 DNA follows: TGCGCCAGCAGCTTGGAGCCTCCGACAGGGCTAGAGACCCAGTACTTC. The V and J genes are TRBV5-1 and TRBJ2-5; 7 nucleotides align to TRBD1. V lost 0 bases to trimming and J lost 4 bases; unmatched junction nucleotides: 9. Germline loops: CDR1 SGHRS, CDR2 YFSETQ. CDR3 size: 16 residues.

This clone was found once. This chain uses TRBV20-1 with TRBJ2-5; TRBD1 aligns across 7 bases. V gave up 6 bases and J gave up 5 bases; unmatched junction bases: 9. Germline V gene sequence: CDR1 DFQATT, CDR2 SNEGSKA (reference sequence). The CDR3 runs 13 residues. The CDR3 nucleotides are TGCAGTGCGACCGGGACAGCCAAGGAGACCCAGTACTTC. Its translation: CSATGTAKETQYF.

This clone was counted at least ten times. The genes are TRBV6-1 and TRBJ2-1; 7 positions match TRBD2. Per germline, CDR1 MNHNS and CDR2 SASEGT. The CDR3 totals 14 residues. J was trimmed by 6 bases and V by 6 bases; bases with no gene match: 8. The CDR3 here is CASRPSGTGNEQFF. The CDR3 nucleotides read TGTGCCAGCAGACCGAGCGGGACCGGCAATGAGCAGTTCTTC.

This clone was counted at least ten times. The chain recombines TRBV2 with TRBJ2-4, with 8 nucleotides matching TRBD2. Germline-derived CDR1 and CDR2 are SNHLY and FYNNEI. V shed 2 bases, J shed 1 base, and the junction held 4 bases outside the gene matches. The CDR3 is made up of 16 amino acids. The CDR3 DNA reads TGTGCCAGCAGTGAAAACACGGGAGGGGCCAAAAACATTCAGTACTTC. Its protein product is CASSENTGGAKNIQYF.

The CDR3 nucleotides read TGTGCCTGGAGTGTAGCAGGGGGCACTTCACCCCTCCACTTT. This codes for CAWSVAGGTSPLHF. The V call is TRBV30, the J call TRBJ1-6; 8 nucleotides align to TRBD1. This CDR3 has 14 amino acids. V trimming: 0 bases; J trimming: 9 bases; junction bases outside the gene matches: 4. Germline V gene data show CDR1 as GTSNPN and CDR2 as SVGIG (reference sequence). Full variable domain (rest looked up from reference TRBV30 and TRBJ1-6): SQTIHQWPATLVQPVGSPLSLECTVEGTSNPNLYWYRQAAGRGLQLLFYSVGIGQISSEVPQNLSASRPQDRQFILSSKKLLLSDSGFYLCAWSVAGGTSPLHFGNGTRLTVT.

This clone has a handful of counts. This rearrangement joins TRBV29-1 to TRBJ1-1; D possibly corresponds to TRBD1 (6 bases). The CDR3 is made up of 12 amino acids. Trimming stripped 4 bases from V and 4 bases from J, with 10 bases between. Germline V gene data show CDR1 as SQVTM and CDR2 as ANQGSEA. In nucleotides, the CDR3 is TGCAGCGTTGTAACGGGGGCCACTGAAGCTTTCTTT. It is translated as CSVVTGATEAFF.

This clone was seen repeatedly, ten times or more. This chain connects TRBV5-1 to TRBJ2-1; perhaps TRBD1 as D (5 bases). The germline V and J ends were trimmed by 3 bases and 9 bases, with 16 bases remaining between them. The CDR3 loop spans 14 amino acids. Germline CDR1 is SGHRS and CDR2 is YFSETQ. The CDR3 sequence: CASSWVARGGEQFF. The CDR3 nucleotides are TGCGCCAGCAGCTGGGTAGCTAGGGGCGGTGAGCAGTTCTTC.

For this clone: Just one base apart from a much larger clone, this may be a read error. The rearrangement links TRBV9 to TRBJ2-3; 10 bases align to TRBD2. Germline V gives CDR1 SGDLS, CDR2 YYNGEE. V trimming: 2 bases; J trimming: 5 bases; junction bases outside the gene matches: 14. The CDR3 spans 18 residues. The CDR3: CASSVSASGSLWKDTQYF. The CDR3 nucleotides are TGTGCCAGCAGCGTCAGTGCTAGCGGGAGTCTGTGGAAAGATACGCAGTATTTT.

The V and J genes are TRBV7-3 and TRBJ2-7; 14 positions match TRBD2. Trimming took 5 bases from V and 5 from J; bases not matched to a gene: 5. The CDR3 consists of 15 residues. Germline V gives CDR1 SGHTA, CDR2 FQGTGA. CDR3 coding DNA: TGTGCCAGCAGCGCGACGGGACTAGCGGGGGACGAGCAGTACTTC. Protein sequence: CASSATGLAGDEQYF.

This clone was seen repeatedly, ten times or more. The chain couples TRBV10-3 to TRBJ1-2, with D perhaps TRBD1 (6 bases). The V and J ends lost 2 bases and 5 bases respectively, with 21 bases between them. Germline V gene sequence: CDR1 ENHRY, CDR2 SYGVKD. The CDR3 is 17 amino acids. The chain's CDR3 is CAISEATGGVAGYGYTF. CDR3 in DNA: TGTGCCATCAGTGAGGCGACAGGAGGGGTGGCAGGGTATGGCTACACCTTC.

This clone turned up a few times. This may be a read error, as it is one base from a much larger clone. The rearrangement joins TRBV29-1 to TRBJ2-3; 8 bases agree with TRBD2. Germline assignment: CDR1 SQVTM and CDR2 ANQGSEA. The CDR3 covers 14 residues. As DNA, the CDR3 is TGCATCGCCGAGGGCGGGAGGTTGTCAGATACGCAGTATTTT. Encoded protein: CIAEGGRLSDTQYF.

There are many counts of this clone. CDR3 loop: CASSQRTGRNEKLFF. The CDR3 DNA sequence: TGTGCCAGCTCTCAACGGACAGGTCGTAATGAAAAACTGTTTTTT. V usage is TRBV18 and J usage is TRBJ1-4; TRBD1 matches at 7 bases. Germline assignment: CDR1 KGHSH and CDR2 LQKENI. CDR3 length equals 15 residues. J lost 4 bases, V lost 6 bases, and 8 bases had no gene match.

This clone has more than one count but fewer than ten. The V call is TRBV12-3 or TRBV12-4, the J call TRBJ2-2; D remains ambiguous. The CDR3 contains 12 residues. The germline V and J ends were trimmed by 8 bases and 7 bases, with 11 bases remaining between them. The DNA of the CDR3 is TGTGCCAGCGGGTGGACCATCGGGGAGCTGTTTTTT. Its translation: CASGWTIGELFF.